The TCR beta chain under discussion was sequenced for a study of blood T cell repertoires in COVID-19 (dated by TCRdb to 2018 to 2020). Study-wide context: The collaborator samples originated in the United States, Italy and Spain and spanned the acute and convalescent phases of COVID-19. The prospective study material was composed of cDNA or gDNA derived from T cells, B-cell-depleted T cells, or PBMCs. The dataset comprised deeply sampled blood TCRbeta repertoires from subjects exposed to, actively infected with, or recovered from COVID-19. A freely available public database, intended as a resource for researchers studying the immune response to SARS-CoV-2, is where the repertoires were released. Samples came from the ongoing ImmuneRACE study (first 160 participants) plus 1,254 subjects from 6 global collaborators. Nearly every sample came with metadata listing a de-identified subject ID, COVID-19 status, age in years and sex. Where HLA class I and class II types were available, the types were taken from metadata supplied by the sample provider, not from assay-based typing.

Participants in the prospective study were aged about 18 to 95 years, lived in about two dozen United States geographic areas, and enrolled through a virtual design. Cohort assignment in the prospective study relied on participant-reported clinical history from a screening survey and a study questionnaire. For ImmuneRACE Cohort 3, a participant was defined as recovered based on two consecutive negative NP/OP PCR tests, clearance by a healthcare professional, or resolution of symptoms. Mobile phlebotomists in the prospective study collected whole blood, serum and a nasopharyngeal or oropharyngeal swab from every participant. Prospective study participants could optionally give additional blood draws and questionnaires over an approximately two-month period. Prospective study blood samples were shipped either frozen or at room temperature before DNA extraction. TCRbeta CDR3 regions were amplified from genomic DNA using the immunoSEQ Assay, a bias-controlled multiplex PCR. As for the original processing: Nucleated cell counts per sample were estimated from amplification of reference gene primers within the assay. To quantify the absolute abundance of each unique TCRbeta CDR3 rearrangement, sequence reads were collapsed and filtered. Productive Simpson clonality was computed per sample as the square root of Simpson's diversity index over productive rearrangements. The table was pulled from immuneACCESS by TCRdb, which kept in-frame rearrangements only. Such tables lose some clones; where checked, under half of the loss comes from unresolved V genes, and the rest has no known cause. The V and J calls and clone size come from that table; D and trimming were worked out from the DNA. This sample gives around 500,000 clones in total; 70% to 90% of them show up just once. The ten largest clones add up to 1.5% to 2% of the sample.

As regards this clone: Its antigen is still unknown. Base-call qualities are not available, and no considerably larger clone is one nucleotide away.

Counted from cysteine to phenylalanine, this CDR3 has 14 amino acids. Only CDR3 DNA remains: 42 bases, in frame from the first base. In the germline V gene, CDR1 corresponds to MNHEY and CDR2 to SVGAGI. V is cut by 4 bases and J by 8 bases, and the space between the germline ends is 15 bases. General conclusions and limits of the study: How much clinical and demographic metadata was included differed by source and by participant, and the metadata was provided uncurated.

This TCR was recovered from a woman aged 40 to 50 who had recovered from COVID-19. The sequence is built from TRBV6-5 and TRBJ2-1, with no confidently assigned D gene. The source material was PBMCs or T cells enriched from blood (not recorded which). The CDR3 protein sequence reads: CASSSYQVSDEQFF. The DNA sequence is TGTGCCAGCAGTTCGTACCAAGTCAGCGATGAGCAGTTCTTC.